These 17 T cell receptor beta chains came from one sample sequenced in a study of beta chain features in type 1 diabetes. Study outcomes and limitations: Among all four CD4+ subsets, Type 1 diabetes patients had TCRB CDR3s that were moderately but significantly shorter.

Investigators reverse transcribed all isolated RNA, so they sequenced expressed TCRB transcripts. This table comes from immunoSEQ multiplex PCR, and its TCRdb copy is limited to in-frame clones, with some not included. The table has over 600,000 clones, over 10% seen once. No cognate antigen is known for these TCRs. The sample consisted of naive CD4+ T cells from blood. All receptors derive from a man aged 30-40 years with type 1 diabetes.

This clone was seen only a few times. The V call is TRBV2, the J call TRBJ2-1; unclear D gene. The germline gives CDR1 SNHLY, CDR2 FYNNEI. The germline V and J ends were trimmed by 10 bases and 9 bases, with 16 bases remaining between them. The CDR3 consists of 12 residues. CDR3 nucleotides: TGTGCCACCCTAAGTGAGCGCGGTGAGCAGTTCTTC. Residues: CATLSERGEQFF.

V gene TRBV4-2 combines with J gene TRBJ2-1, with a tentative D call TRBD2 (7 bases). The CDR3 consists of 15 residues. V lost 0 bases, J lost 9 bases, and 15 bases lay in between. The germline CDR1 and CDR2 sequences are LGHNA and YNFKEQ. The CDR3 here is CASSQDRGPGGEQFF. CDR3 DNA sequence: TGTGCCAGCAGCCAAGATCGGGGGCCGGGGGGTGAGCAGTTCTTC.

This rearrangement joins TRBV28 to TRBJ2-7, with D perhaps being TRBD1 or TRBD2 (5 bases each). Deletions cut 3 bases from V and 3 bases from J, with 15 bases between. In germline, CDR1 is MDHEN, CDR2 SYDVKM. CDR3 length: 15 residues. The CDR3 nucleotides read TGTGCCAGCAGTTTTGGGGGAACGGGTAACTACGAGCAGTACTTC. It codes for CASSFGGTGNYEQYF.

This clone showed up just a few times. Additional DNA sequences in this sample encode the identical CDR3. This rearrangement joins TRBV2 to TRBJ1-4; D unclear. The CDR3 totals 13 residues. Germline CDR1 is SNHLY and CDR2 is FYNNEI. V lost 4 bases to trimming and J lost 8 bases, with 11 bases between them. The CDR3, as DNA: TGTGCCAGCAGTGTGCCAGAGGGAGAAAAACTGTTTTTT. It yields the protein CASSVPEGEKLFF. Full variable domain (missing parts from reference TRBV2 and TRBJ1-4): EPEVTQTPSHQVTQMGQEVILRCVPISNHLYFYWYRQILGQKVEFLVSFYNNEISEKSEIFDDQFSVERPDGSNFTLKIRSTKLEDSAMYFCASSVPEGEKLFFGSGTQLSVL.

This clone was seen more than once but under ten times. At one end, the junction sequence differs from germline, possibly due to a read error. The chain couples TRBV5-4 to TRBJ1-6; weak D call: TRBD1 (6 bases). The CDR3 runs 16 residues. Germline CDR1 reads SGHNT; CDR2 reads YYREEE (reference sequence). The CDR3 bases are TGCGCCAGCAGCCGATCACAGGGACTCCCGAATTCACCCCTCCACTTT. It codes for CASSRSQGLPNSPLHF.

The V and J genes are TRBV7-2 and TRBJ1-4; 7 nucleotides agree with TRBD1. V trimming: 5 bases; J trimming: 6 bases; junction bases outside the gene matches: 9. The CDR3 has 15 residues. Germline V gene data show CDR1 as SGHTA and CDR2 as FQGNSA. The chain's CDR3 is CASSPRQGGDEKLFF. Here the CDR3 DNA reads TGTGCCAGCAGCCCCCGACAGGGAGGGGATGAAAAACTGTTTTTT.

The chain has TRBV5-1 and TRBJ2-7; 7 bases line up with TRBD2. This CDR3 comprises 14 residues. After removal of 3 bases from V and 2 bases from J, the junction contained 5 bases not matched to a gene. CDR1 SGHRS and CDR2 YFSETQ come from the germline V gene. In nucleotides, the CDR3 is TGCGCCAGCAGCTGGGCGGCGGGGGCCTACGAGCAGTACTTC. It yields the protein CASSWAAGAYEQYF.

In DNA, the CDR3 is TGTGCCAGCAGCTTGGGAAGAGAGACCCAGTACTTC. This encodes CASSLGRETQYF. The chain employs TRBV5-6 and TRBJ2-5; D remains unclear. The length of the CDR3 is 12 residues. The germline gives CDR1 SGHDT, CDR2 YYEEEE. The ends were cut back, 0 bases at V and 4 bases at J, with 4 bases in the middle.

The table lists this clone with a few counts. The CDR3 DNA reads TGTGCCAGCAGACGTCCGGGACAGGGCACACAGACCCAGTACTTC. Translation: CASRRPGQGTQTQYF. The genes are TRBV2 and TRBJ2-5, with 9 nucleotides matching TRBD1. The germline V gene encodes CDR1 SNHLY and CDR2 FYNNEI. There are 15 residues in the CDR3. With V trimmed by 6 bases and J by 6 bases, 11 bases remained unmatched.

The rearrangement joins TRBV10-3 to TRBJ1-1; 10 bases agree with TRBD1. Germline lookup yields CDR1 ENHRY and CDR2 SYGVKD. This CDR3 spans 12 amino acids. V lost 10 bases, J lost 5 bases, and 4 bases stayed unmatched. CDR3 residues: CATTGQGTEAFF. In DNA, the CDR3 is TGTGCCACCACGGGACAGGGGACTGAAGCTTTCTTT.

Concerning this clone itself: The junction does not match germline at one end; this may be a read error. The rearrangement joins TRBV27 to TRBJ2-5; D call uncertain. This CDR3 has 14 amino acids. Germline lookup yields CDR1 MNHEY and CDR2 SMNVEV (reference sequence). CDR3 coding DNA: TGTGCCAGCAGTCCGAGCGATTATACCATTATGTTGGACTTC. Its protein product is CASSPSDYTIMLDF.

The chain recombines TRBV9 with TRBJ2-3, with 7 bases that match TRBD2. Germline V gives CDR1 SGDLS, CDR2 YYNGEE. J gave up 0 bases and V 6 bases, and 7 bases lay outside the gene matches. The CDR3 length is 15 residues. As DNA, the CDR3 is TGTGCCAGCACCCCCAACGGGGGGAGCACAGATACGCAGTATTTT. This translates into CASTPNGGSTDTQYF.

This clone was recorded a few times. The chain uses TRBV2 and TRBJ2-4, with D perhaps matching TRBD2 (5 bases). The CDR3 has 13 residues. Germline CDR1 is SNHLY and CDR2 is FYNNEI. V dropped 2 bases and J dropped 15 bases, with 17 bases sitting between them. CDR3 sequence: CASSELLTAGVYF. DNA of the CDR3: TGTGCCAGCAGTGAATTACTTACAGCCGGGGTGTACTTC.

The rearrangement joins TRBV5-1 to TRBJ2-3; D is ambiguous. Trimming shortened V by 0 bases and J by 0 bases, and 14 bases separated the two germline ends. Germline lookup yields CDR1 SGHRS and CDR2 YFSETQ. CDR3 size: 17 residues. In nucleotides, the CDR3 is TGCGCCAGCAGCTTGGGAGTCCGGATGACTAGCACAGATACGCAGTATTTT. Translated: CASSLGVRMTSTDTQYF. Using reference TRBV5-1 and TRBJ2-3 for the parts outside the CDR3, the full variable domain is KAGVTQTPRYLIKTRGQQVTLSCSPISGHRSVSWYQQTPGQGLQFLFEYFSETQRNKGNFPGRFSGRQFSNSRSEMNVSTLELGDSALYLCASSLGVRMTSTDTQYFGPGTRLTVL.

The chain couples TRBV7-2 to TRBJ2-7; no firm D call. The CDR3 runs 13 residues. Germline V CDR1 and CDR2: SGHTA, FQGNSA. Trimming shortened V by 2 bases and J by 2 bases, and 7 bases separated the two germline ends. The CDR3 reads CASSLSSPYEQYF. The CDR3 region has the DNA TGTGCCAGCAGCTTAAGCAGTCCCTACGAGCAGTACTTC.

Only a few counts were recorded for this clone. V usage is TRBV7-2 and J usage is TRBJ1-4, with a weak D call TRBD1 (5 bases). The CDR3 is 14 residues long. Trimming took off 3 bases at V and 4 bases at J, with 9 bases between the two ends. CDR1 and CDR2 from the germline V gene are SGHTA and FQGNSA. The CDR3 is CASSFSGGNEKLFF. The CDR3 nucleotides are TGTGCCAGCAGCTTTTCGGGGGGTAATGAAAAACTGTTTTTT.

This clone was counted a few times. The chain uses TRBV7-2 and TRBJ2-5; 8 nucleotides agree with TRBD1. Germline assignment: CDR1 SGHTA and CDR2 FQGNSA. This CDR3 spans 14 amino acids. V shed 3 bases, J shed 3 bases, and the junction held 3 bases outside the gene matches. CDR3 bases: TGTGCCAGCAGCTTGGGACAGGAGAAAGAGACCCAGTACTTC. This gives the protein CASSLGQEKETQYF.